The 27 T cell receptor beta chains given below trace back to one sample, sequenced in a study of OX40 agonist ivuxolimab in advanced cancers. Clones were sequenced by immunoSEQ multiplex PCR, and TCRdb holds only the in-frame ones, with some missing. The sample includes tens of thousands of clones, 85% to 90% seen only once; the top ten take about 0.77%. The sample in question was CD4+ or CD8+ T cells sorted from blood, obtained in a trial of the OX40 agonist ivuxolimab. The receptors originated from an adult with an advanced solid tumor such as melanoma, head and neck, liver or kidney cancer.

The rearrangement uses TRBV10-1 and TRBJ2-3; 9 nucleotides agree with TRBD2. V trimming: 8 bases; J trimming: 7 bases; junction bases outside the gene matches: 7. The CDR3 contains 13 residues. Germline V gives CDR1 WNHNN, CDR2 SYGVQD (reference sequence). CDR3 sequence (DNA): TGCGCCAGCGGGACTAGCCTATTGAATACGCAGTATTTT. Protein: CASGTSLLNTQYF.

CDR3 sequence (DNA): TGTGCCAGCAGTGAAGTAACTAGCGGACTCTACGAGCAGTACTTC. Protein: CASSEVTSGLYEQYF. The chain links TRBV2 to TRBJ2-7; 8 nucleotides line up with TRBD2. This CDR3 is 15 amino acids long. V lost 1 base to trimming and J lost 3 bases; unmatched junction nucleotides: 5. Germline CDR1 SNHLY, CDR2 FYNNEI. The full variable domain, completed using reference TRBV2 and TRBJ2-7, is EPEVTQTPSHQVTQMGQEVILRCVPISNHLYFYWYRQILGQKVEFLVSFYNNEISEKSEIFDDQFSVERPDGSNFTLKIRSTKLEDSAMYFCASSEVTSGLYEQYFGPGTRLTVT.

CDR3 amino acids: CASSQDAVGLTQYF. CDR3 DNA sequence: TGTGCCAGCAGCCAAGACGCAGTGGGACTCACGCAGTATTTT. The V call is TRBV14, the J call TRBJ2-3; D perhaps matches TRBD2 (6 bases). Germline V gene sequence: CDR1 SGHDN, CDR2 FVKESK. This CDR3 spans 14 amino acids. Trimming removed 0 bases from V and 9 bases from J, with 13 bases in between.

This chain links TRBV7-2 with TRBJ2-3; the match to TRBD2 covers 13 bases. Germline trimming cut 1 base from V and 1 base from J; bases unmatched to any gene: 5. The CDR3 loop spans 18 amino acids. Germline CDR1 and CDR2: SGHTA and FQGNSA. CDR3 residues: CASSLEATSGGRTDTQYF. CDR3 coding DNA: TGTGCCAGCAGCTTAGAAGCGACTAGCGGGGGGCGCACAGATACGCAGTATTTT.

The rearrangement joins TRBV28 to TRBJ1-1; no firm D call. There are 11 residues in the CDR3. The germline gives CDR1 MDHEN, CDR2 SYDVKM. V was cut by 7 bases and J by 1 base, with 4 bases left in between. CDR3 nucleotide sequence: TGTGCCAGCATGGGGAACACTGAAGCTTTCTTT. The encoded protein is CASMGNTEAFF.

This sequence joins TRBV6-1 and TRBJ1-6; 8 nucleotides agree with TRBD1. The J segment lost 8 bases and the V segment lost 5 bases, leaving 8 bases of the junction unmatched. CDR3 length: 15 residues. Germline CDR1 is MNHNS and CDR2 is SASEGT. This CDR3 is CASSTGQGKDSPLHF. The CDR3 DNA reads TGTGCCAGCAGTACCGGACAGGGAAAAGATTCACCCCTCCACTTT.

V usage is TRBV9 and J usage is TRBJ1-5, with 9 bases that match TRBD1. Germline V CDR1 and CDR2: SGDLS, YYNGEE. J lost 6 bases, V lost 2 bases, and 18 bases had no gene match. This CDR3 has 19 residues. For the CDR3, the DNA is TGTGCCAGCAGCGTTCGATCCGGGACAGGGATGGAAGTTAGTCAGCCCCAGCATTTT. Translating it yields CASSVRSGTGMEVSQPQHF.

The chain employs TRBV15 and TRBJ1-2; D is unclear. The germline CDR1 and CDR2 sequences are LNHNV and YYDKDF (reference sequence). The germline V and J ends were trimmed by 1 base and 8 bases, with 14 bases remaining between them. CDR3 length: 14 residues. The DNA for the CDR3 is TGTGCCACCAGCAGAGTGGGAAACAGTGCCGGCTACACCTTC. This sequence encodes CATSRVGNSAGYTF. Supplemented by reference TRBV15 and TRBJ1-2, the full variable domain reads DAMVIQNPRYQVTQFGKPVTLSCSQTLNHNVMYWYQQKSSQAPKLLFHYYDKDFNNEADTPDNFQSRRPNTSFCFLDIRSPGLGDTAMYLCATSRVGNSAGYTFGSGTRLTVV.

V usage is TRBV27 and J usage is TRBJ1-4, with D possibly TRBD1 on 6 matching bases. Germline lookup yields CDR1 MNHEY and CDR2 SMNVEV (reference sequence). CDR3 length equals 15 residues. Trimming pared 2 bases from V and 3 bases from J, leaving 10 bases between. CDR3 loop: CASSLQGRPNEKLFF. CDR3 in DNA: TGTGCCAGCAGTTTACAGGGGAGGCCTAATGAAAAACTGTTTTTT.

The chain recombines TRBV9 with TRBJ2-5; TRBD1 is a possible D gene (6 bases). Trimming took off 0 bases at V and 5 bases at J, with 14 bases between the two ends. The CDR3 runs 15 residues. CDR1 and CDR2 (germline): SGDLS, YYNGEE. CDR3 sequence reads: CASSVAGAPSETQYF. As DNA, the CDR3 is TGTGCCAGCAGCGTAGCAGGGGCCCCTTCGGAGACCCAGTACTTC.

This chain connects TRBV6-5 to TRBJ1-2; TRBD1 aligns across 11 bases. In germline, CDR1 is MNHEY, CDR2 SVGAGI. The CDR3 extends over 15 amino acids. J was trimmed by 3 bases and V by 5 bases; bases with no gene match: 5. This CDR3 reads CASSKRDRGDYGYTF. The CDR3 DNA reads TGTGCCAGCAGTAAAAGGGACAGGGGGGACTATGGCTACACCTTC.

This chain's CDR3 is CASSQDIESWWNTEAFF. DNA for the CDR3: TGCGCCAGCAGCCAAGATATAGAGAGTTGGTGGAACACTGAAGCTTTCTTT. The rearrangement joins TRBV4-3 to TRBJ1-1; no reliable D call. CDR3 length equals 17 residues. Germline lookup yields CDR1 LGHNA and CDR2 YSLEER. V was shortened by 0 bases and J by 1 base, with 15 bases between the two germline ends.

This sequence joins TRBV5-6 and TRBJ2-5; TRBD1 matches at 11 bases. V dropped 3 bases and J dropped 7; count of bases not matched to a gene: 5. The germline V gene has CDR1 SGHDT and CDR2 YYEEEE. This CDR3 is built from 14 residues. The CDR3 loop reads CASSSGQGVGTQYF. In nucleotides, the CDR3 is TGTGCCAGCAGCTCGGGACAGGGGGTGGGGACCCAGTACTTC.

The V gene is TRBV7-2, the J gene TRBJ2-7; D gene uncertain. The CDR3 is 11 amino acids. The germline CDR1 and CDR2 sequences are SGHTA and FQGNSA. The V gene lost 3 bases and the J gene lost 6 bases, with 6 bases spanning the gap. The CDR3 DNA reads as TGTGCCAGCAGCTTGAACGGCGAGCAGTACTTC. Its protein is CASSLNGEQYF. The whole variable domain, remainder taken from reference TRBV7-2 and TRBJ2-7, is GAGVSQSPSNKVTEKGKDVELRCDPISGHTALYWYRQSLGQGLEFLIYFQGNSAPDKSGLPSDRFSAERTGGSVSTLTIQRTQQEDSAVYLCASSLNGEQYFGPGTRLTVT.

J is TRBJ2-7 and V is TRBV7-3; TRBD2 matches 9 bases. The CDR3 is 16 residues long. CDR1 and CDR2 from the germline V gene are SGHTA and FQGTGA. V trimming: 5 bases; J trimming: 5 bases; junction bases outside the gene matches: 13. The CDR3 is CASSPVGGGRVDEQYF. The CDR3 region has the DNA TGTGCCAGCAGCCCTGTAGGTGGCGGGAGGGTTGACGAGCAGTACTTC.

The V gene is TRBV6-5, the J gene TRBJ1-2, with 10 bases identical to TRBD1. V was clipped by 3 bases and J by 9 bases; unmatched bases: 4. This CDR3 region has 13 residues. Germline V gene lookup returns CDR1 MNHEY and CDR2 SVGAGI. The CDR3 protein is CASSYRDRGSYTF. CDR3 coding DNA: TGTGCCAGCAGTTATCGGGACAGGGGTAGCTACACCTTC.

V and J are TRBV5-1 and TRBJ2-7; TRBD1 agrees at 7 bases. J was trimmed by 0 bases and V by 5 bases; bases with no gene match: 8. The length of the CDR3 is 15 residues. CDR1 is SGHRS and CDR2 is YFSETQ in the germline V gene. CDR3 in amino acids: CASSSWTGSSYEQYF. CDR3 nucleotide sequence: TGCGCCAGCAGTTCCTGGACAGGCAGCTCCTACGAGCAGTACTTC.

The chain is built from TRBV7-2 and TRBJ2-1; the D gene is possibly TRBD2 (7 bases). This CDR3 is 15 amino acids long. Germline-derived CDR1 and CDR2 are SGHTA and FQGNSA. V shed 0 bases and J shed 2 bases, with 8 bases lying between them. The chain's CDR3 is CASSLAGGPYNEQFF. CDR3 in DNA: TGTGCCAGCAGCTTAGCGGGGGGGCCCTACAATGAGCAGTTCTTC.

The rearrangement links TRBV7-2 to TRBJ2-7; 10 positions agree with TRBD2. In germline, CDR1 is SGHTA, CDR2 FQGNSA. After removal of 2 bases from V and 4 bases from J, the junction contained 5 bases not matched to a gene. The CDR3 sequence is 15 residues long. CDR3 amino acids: CASSLRAGGLYEQYF. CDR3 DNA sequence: TGTGCCAGCAGCTTAAGAGCGGGGGGGCTTTACGAGCAGTACTTC.

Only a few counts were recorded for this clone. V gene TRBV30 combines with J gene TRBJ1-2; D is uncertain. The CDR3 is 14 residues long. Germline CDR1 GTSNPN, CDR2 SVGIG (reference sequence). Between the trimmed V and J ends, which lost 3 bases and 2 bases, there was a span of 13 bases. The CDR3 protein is CAWSGLFGNYGYTF. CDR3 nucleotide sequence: TGTGCCTGGAGCGGCCTATTCGGGAACTATGGCTACACCTTC.

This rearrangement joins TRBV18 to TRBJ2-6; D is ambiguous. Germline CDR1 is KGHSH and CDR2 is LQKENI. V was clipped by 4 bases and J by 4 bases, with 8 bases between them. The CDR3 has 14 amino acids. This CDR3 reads CASSLRAGANVLTF. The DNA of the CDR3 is TGTGCCAGCTCACTTAGAGCAGGGGCCAACGTCCTGACTTTC.

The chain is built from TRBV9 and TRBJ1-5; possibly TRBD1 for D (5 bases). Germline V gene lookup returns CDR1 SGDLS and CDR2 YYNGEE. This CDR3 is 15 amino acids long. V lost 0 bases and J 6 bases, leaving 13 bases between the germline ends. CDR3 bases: TGTGCCAGCAGCGTAGGGGGAGGGGTCGGTCAGCCCCAGCATTTT. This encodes CASSVGGGVGQPQHF.

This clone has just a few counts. The CDR3 nucleotides read TGTGCCAGCAGCGTAGTTCCGGGCTCTGGAAACACCATATATTTT. Its translation: CASSVVPGSGNTIYF. The chain joins TRBV9 to TRBJ1-3, with D hard to call. The CDR3 is 15 amino acids. The V gene's germline CDR1 is SGDLS and CDR2 YYNGEE. Between the trimmed V and J ends, which lost 0 bases and 0 bases, there was a span of 7 bases.

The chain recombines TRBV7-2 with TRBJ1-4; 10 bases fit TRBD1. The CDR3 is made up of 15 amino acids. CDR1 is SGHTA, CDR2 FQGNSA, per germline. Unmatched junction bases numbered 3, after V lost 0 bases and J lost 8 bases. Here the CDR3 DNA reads TGTGCCAGCAGCTTAGCGGGACAGGGGACCGAAAAACTGTTTTTT. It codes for CASSLAGQGTEKLFF. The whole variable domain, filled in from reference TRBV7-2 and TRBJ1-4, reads GAGVSQSPSNKVTEKGKDVELRCDPISGHTALYWYRQSLGQGLEFLIYFQGNSAPDKSGLPSDRFSAERTGGSVSTLTIQRTQQEDSAVYLCASSLAGQGTEKLFFGSGTQLSVL.

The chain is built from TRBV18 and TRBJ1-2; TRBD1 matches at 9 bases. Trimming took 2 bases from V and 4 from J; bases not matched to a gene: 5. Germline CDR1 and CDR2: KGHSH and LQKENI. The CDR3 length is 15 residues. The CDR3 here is CASSPSTGGGYGYTF. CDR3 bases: TGTGCCAGCTCACCAAGTACAGGGGGCGGCTATGGCTACACCTTC. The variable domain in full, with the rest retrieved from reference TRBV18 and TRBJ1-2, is NAGVMQNPRHLVRRRGQEARLRCSPMKGHSHVYWYRQLPEEGLKFMVYLQKENIIDESGMPKERFSAEFPKEGPSILRIQQVVRGDSAAYFCASSPSTGGGYGYTFGSGTRLTVV.

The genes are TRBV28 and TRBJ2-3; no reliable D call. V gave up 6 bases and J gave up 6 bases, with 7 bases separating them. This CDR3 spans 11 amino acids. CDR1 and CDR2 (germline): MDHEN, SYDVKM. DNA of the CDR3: TGTGCCAGCAGCTCGACGGATACGCAGTATTTT. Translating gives CASSSTDTQYF.

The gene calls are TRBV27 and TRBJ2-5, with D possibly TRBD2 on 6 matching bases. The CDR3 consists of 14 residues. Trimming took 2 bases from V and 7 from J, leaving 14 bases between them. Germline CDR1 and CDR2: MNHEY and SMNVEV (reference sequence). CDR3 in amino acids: CASSLREAGGTQYF. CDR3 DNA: TGTGCCAGCAGTTTAAGGGAGGCCGGGGGGACCCAGTACTTC.